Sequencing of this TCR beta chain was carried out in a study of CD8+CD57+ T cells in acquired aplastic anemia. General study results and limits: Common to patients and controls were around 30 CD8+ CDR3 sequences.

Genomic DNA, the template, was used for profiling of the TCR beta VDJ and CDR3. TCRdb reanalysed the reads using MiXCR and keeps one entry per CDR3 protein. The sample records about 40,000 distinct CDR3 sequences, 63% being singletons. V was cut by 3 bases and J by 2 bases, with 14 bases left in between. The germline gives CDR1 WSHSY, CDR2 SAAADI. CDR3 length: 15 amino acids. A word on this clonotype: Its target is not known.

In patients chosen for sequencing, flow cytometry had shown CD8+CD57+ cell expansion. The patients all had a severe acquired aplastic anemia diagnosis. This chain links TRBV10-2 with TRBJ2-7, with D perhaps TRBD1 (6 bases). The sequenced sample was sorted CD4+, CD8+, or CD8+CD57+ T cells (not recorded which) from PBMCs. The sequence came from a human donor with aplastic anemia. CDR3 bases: TGCGCCAGCAGTGAAACAGGGACATCGACCTACGAGCAGTACTTC. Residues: CASSETGTSTYEQYF.